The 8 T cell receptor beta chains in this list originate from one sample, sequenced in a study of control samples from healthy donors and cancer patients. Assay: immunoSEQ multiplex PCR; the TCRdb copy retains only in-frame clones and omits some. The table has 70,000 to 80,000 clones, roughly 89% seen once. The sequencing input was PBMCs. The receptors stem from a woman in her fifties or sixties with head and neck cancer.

CDR3 loop: CAWILAGNTIYF. The CDR3 DNA is TGTGCCTGGATCTTGGCAGGAAACACCATATATTTT. The gene calls are TRBV30 and TRBJ1-3; D is unresolved. Germline CDR1 GTSNPN, CDR2 SVGIG (reference sequence). This CDR3 contains 12 residues. Deletions cut 4 bases from V and 4 bases from J, with 8 bases between.

DNA for the CDR3: TGTGCCTGGAGTGTCGGGACAGGGAGGGGTGAAAAACTGTTTTTT. This sequence encodes CAWSVGTGRGEKLFF. The chain recombines TRBV30 with TRBJ1-4, with TRBD1 identical over 9 bases. CDR3 length: 15 residues. With 0 bases clipped from V and 7 bases from J, the junction kept 6 bases outside the gene matches. CDR1 GTSNPN and CDR2 SVGIG come from the germline V gene (reference sequence).

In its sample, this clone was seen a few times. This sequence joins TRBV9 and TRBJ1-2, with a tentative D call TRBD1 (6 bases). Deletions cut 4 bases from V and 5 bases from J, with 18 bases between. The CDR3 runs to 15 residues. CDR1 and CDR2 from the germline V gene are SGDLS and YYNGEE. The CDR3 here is CASSPGGSSSYGYTF. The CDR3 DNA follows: TGTGCCAGCAGCCCGGGGGGCAGTTCTTCTTATGGCTACACCTTC.

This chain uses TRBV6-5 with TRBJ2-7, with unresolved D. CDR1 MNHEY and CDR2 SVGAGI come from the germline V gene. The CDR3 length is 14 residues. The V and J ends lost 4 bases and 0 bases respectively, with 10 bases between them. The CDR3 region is CASSSVTGSYEQYF. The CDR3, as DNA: TGTGCCAGCAGTTCAGTAACGGGCTCCTACGAGCAGTACTTC.

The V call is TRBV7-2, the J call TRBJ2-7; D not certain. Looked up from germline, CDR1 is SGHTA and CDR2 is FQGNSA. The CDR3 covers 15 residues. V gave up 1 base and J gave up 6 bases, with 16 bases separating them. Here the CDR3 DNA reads TGTGCCAGCAGCTTAGTTGTGGGGAAAGGCCCCGAGCAGTACTTC. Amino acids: CASSLVVGKGPEQYF.

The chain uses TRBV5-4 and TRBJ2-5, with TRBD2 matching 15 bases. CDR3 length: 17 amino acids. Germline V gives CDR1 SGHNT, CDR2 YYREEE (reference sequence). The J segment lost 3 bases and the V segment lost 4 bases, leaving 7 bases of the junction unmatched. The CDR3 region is CASSARTSGRVKETQYF. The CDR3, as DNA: TGTGCCAGCAGCGCAAGGACTAGCGGGAGGGTAAAAGAGACCCAGTACTTC.

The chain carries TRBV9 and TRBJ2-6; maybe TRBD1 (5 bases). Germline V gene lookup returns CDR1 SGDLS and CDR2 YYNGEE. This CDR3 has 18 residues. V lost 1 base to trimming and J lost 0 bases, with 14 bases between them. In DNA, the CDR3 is TGTGCCAGCAGCGTAAATCTGGATACAGGCTCTGGGGCCAACGTCCTGACTTTC. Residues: CASSVNLDTGSGANVLTF.

The chain's CDR3 is CAWSLAGLSYEQYF. The CDR3 DNA sequence: TGTGCCTGGAGTCTCGCGGGACTCTCCTACGAGCAGTACTTC. The chain carries TRBV30 and TRBJ2-7; tentatively, D is TRBD2 (6 bases). Germline V gene sequence: CDR1 GTSNPN, CDR2 SVGIG (reference sequence). The CDR3 extends over 14 amino acids. V was cut by 2 bases and J by 0 bases, with 11 bases left in between.